These 23 T cell receptor beta chains originate from one sample sequenced in a study of blood T cells in healthy people across ages. Using a J-beta primer mix together with a sample-barcoded 5' primer, a second PCR was run for about 6 to 11 cycles. One entry per CDR3 protein results from TCRdb running MiXCR on the 5' RACE reads. The sample yields about 970,000 distinct CDR3 sequences, roughly 51% seen once. The sequencing sample was made of blood. The source is a woman between 55 and 75 years old in good health.

This chain uses TRBV7-9 with TRBJ2-1; D possibly uses TRBD1 or TRBD2 (5 bases each). CDR1 and CDR2 (germline): SEHNR, FQNEAQ (reference sequence). Between the trimmed V and J ends, which lost 1 base and 4 bases, there was a span of 14 bases. This CDR3 region has 16 residues. The CDR3 sequence is CASSLDLGTAYNEQFF. Written as DNA, the CDR3 is TGTGCCAGCAGCTTAGATCTTGGGACGGCATACAATGAGCAGTTCTTC.

This clonotype was counted between two and nine times. J is TRBJ2-1 and V is TRBV20-1; 7 nucleotides line up with TRBD1. The germline CDR1 and CDR2 sequences are DFQATT and SNEGSKA (reference sequence). This CDR3 is built from 13 residues. CDR3 region: CSVRDSRINEQFF. The CDR3 coding sequence is TGCAGCGTTCGGGACAGTCGTATCAATGAGCAGTTCTTC.

The rearrangement joins TRBV27 to TRBJ2-7; a weak D match, TRBD2 (6 bases). CDR3 length equals 15 residues. V was shortened by 2 bases and J by 7 bases, with 18 bases between the two germline ends. CDR1 MNHEY and CDR2 SMNVEV come from the germline V gene (reference sequence). DNA of the CDR3: TGTGCCAGCAGTTTAAGGGACTTAGCGGCCAATGAGCAGTACTTC. Translation: CASSLRDLAANEQYF.

This clonotype has at least ten counts. V usage is TRBV12-3 or TRBV12-4 and J usage is TRBJ1-5; D gene unclear. The CDR3 runs to 11 residues. The V and J ends lost 1 base and 9 bases respectively, with 4 bases between them. The CDR3 loop reads CASSLGWPQHF. The CDR3 DNA reads as TGTGCCAGCAGTTTAGGGTGGCCCCAGCATTTT.

This clonotype was seen more than once but under ten times. The chain recombines TRBV7-3 with TRBJ2-7, with no clear D. The CDR3 has 13 amino acids. V lost 7 bases and J 2 bases, leaving 12 bases between the germline ends. Germline V gene data show CDR1 as SGHTA and CDR2 as FQGTGA. CDR3 nucleotide sequence: TGTGCCAGCAACCCGGACGGACCCTACGAGCAGTACTTC. This gives the protein CASNPDGPYEQYF.

The V and J genes are TRBV27 and TRBJ2-3, with D perhaps TRBD2 (5 bases). Germline CDR1 reads MNHEY; CDR2 reads SMNVEV (reference sequence). Trimming shortened V by 3 bases and J by 2 bases, and 12 bases separated the two germline ends. The CDR3 length is 15 residues. The CDR3 here is CASSFNSGYTDTQYF. CDR3 nucleotide sequence: TGTGCCAGCAGTTTTAACAGCGGCTACACAGATACGCAGTATTTT.

The DNA for the CDR3 is TGTGCCAGCAGTTTAGCCCCCAAGGCAGGCAGGAACTATGGCTACACCTTC. Its protein product is CASSLAPKAGRNYGYTF. The V gene is TRBV27, the J gene TRBJ1-2; D is uncertain. Between the trimmed V and J ends, which lost 2 bases and 2 bases, there was a span of 18 bases. The germline V gene has CDR1 MNHEY and CDR2 SMNVEV (reference sequence). There are 17 residues in the CDR3.

Remarks on this clonotype: An end of the junction does not agree with germline; a read error may underlie this. This chain connects TRBV20-1 to TRBJ2-1; D may be TRBD1 (5 bases). Germline loops: CDR1 DFQATT, CDR2 SNEGSKA (reference sequence). This CDR3 has 13 residues. The CDR3 sequence is CNARGVRNNEQFF. DNA of the CDR3: TGCAATGCTAGGGGCGTAAGGAACAATGAGCAGTTCTTC.

The V call is TRBV13, the J call TRBJ2-3, with no clear D. Between the trimmed V and J ends, which lost 5 bases and 6 bases, there was a span of 18 bases. The CDR3 length is 15 residues. Germline V lookup: CDR1 PRHDT, CDR2 FYEKMQ (reference sequence). The CDR3 DNA sequence: TGTGCCAGCAGCCCCTTTCGCCACGTTGGCGATACGCAGTATTTT. Amino acids: CASSPFRHVGDTQYF.

This clonotype was observed a handful of times. V gene TRBV11-2 combines with J gene TRBJ2-7; tentative D call: TRBD2 (5 bases). The assigned J gene may be wrong: the sequence end matches TRBJ2-5 better. Per germline, CDR1 SGHAT and CDR2 FQNNGV. The CDR3 is 13 amino acids. The CDR3 region is CASRTAAPETQYF. The CDR3 region has the DNA TGTGCCAGCCGTACAGCGGCCCCTGAGACCCAGTACTTC.

There are a few counts of this clonotype. V is TRBV10-1 and J is TRBJ2-1; weak D call: TRBD2 (6 bases). Germline-derived CDR1 and CDR2 are WNHNN and SYGVQD (reference sequence). With 2 bases removed from V and 3 bases from J, the gap between germline ends came to 14 bases. This CDR3 spans 16 amino acids. The CDR3: CASSEPRGNYYNEQFF. CDR3 nucleotide sequence: TGCGCCAGCAGTGAGCCCCGCGGGAACTACTACAATGAGCAGTTCTTC.

V gene TRBV21-1 combines with J gene TRBJ2-1; TRBD2, the table's D call, lacks a check against the DNA. TRBV21-1 is a pseudogene locus. The CDR3 sequence is 16 residues long. The CDR3 region has the DNA TGTGCCAGCCATTTTACTAGCGGGAGTTTTCTTGGCGAGCAGTTCTTC. The encoded protein is CASHFTSGSFLGEQFF.

This clonotype was counted a few times. This chain uses TRBV6-2 or TRBV6-3 with TRBJ2-4; no clear D. CDR1 MNHEY and CDR2 SVGEGT come from the germline V gene. This CDR3 contains 13 residues. Trimming pared 7 bases from V and 6 bases from J, leaving 13 bases between. The CDR3 DNA is TGTGCCAGCAATCTGGAGCGCGGAAACATTCAGTACTTC. This translates into CASNLERGNIQYF.

The chain employs TRBV6-2 or TRBV6-3 and TRBJ2-5, with 12 bases that match TRBD2. The J call could be wrong; TRBJ2-7 is a better fit for the DNA end. The CDR3 is 16 amino acids. CDR1 is MNHEY, CDR2 SVGEGT, per germline. Written as DNA, the CDR3 is TGTGCCGCCTCAACACACACTAGCGGGAGGTGGTACGAGCAGTACTTC. Translated, it gives CAASTHTSGRWYEQYF.

The chain joins TRBV6-1 to TRBJ1-4; D gene uncertain. The CDR3 sequence is 15 residues long. Per germline, CDR1 MNHNS and CDR2 SASEGT. V was cut by 1 base and J by 10 bases, with 16 bases left in between. The CDR3 region is CASSEVGGNRGKLFF. The CDR3 DNA sequence: TGTGCCAGCAGTGAAGTCGGAGGGAATCGGGGAAAACTGTTTTTT.

A few counts support this clonotype. The chain carries TRBV28 and TRBJ1-6; 8 bases line up with TRBD1. Germline V gives CDR1 MDHEN, CDR2 SYDVKM. The CDR3 totals 13 residues. V shed 6 bases and J 16 bases; nucleotides not matched to a gene: 11. CDR3 sequence (DNA): TGTGCCAGCAGACCACGCGGACAGGGAGTACTCCACTTT. It specifies CASRPRGQGVLHF.

V and J are TRBV24-1 and TRBJ2-5, with 9 nucleotides matching TRBD2. The length of the CDR3 is 13 residues. Germline assignment: CDR1 KGHDR and CDR2 SFDVKD. The V gene end was trimmed by 6 bases and the J gene end by 4 bases; junction bases not matched to a gene: 2. The chain's CDR3 is CATSQLAGETQYF. As DNA, the CDR3 is TGTGCCACCAGTCAACTAGCGGGAGAGACCCAGTACTTC.

In DNA, the CDR3 is TGCAGTGCCGGAGGTGGAAGGGCCTCGAAACCTCAAGAGACCCAGTACTTC. Its translation: CSAGGGRASKPQETQYF. This chain uses TRBV20-1 with TRBJ2-5; TRBD2 is a possible D gene (5 bases). CDR3 length equals 17 residues. Germline V gene data show CDR1 as DFQATT and CDR2 as SNEGSKA (reference sequence). The V end was cut by 6 bases, the J end by 2 bases, with 25 bases between.

The chain couples TRBV7-2 to TRBJ2-7; 10 nucleotides line up with TRBD1. V lost 5 bases and J lost 7; bases outside the gene matches: 11. The CDR3 length is 15 residues. Germline V CDR1 and CDR2: SGHTA, FQGNSA. As DNA, the CDR3 is TGTGCCAGCAGCCCCACATCGGGACAGGGGAATGAGCAGTACTTC. This encodes CASSPTSGQGNEQYF.

In its sample, this clonotype was seen a few times. The chain joins TRBV12-3 or TRBV12-4 to TRBJ2-1, with 12 bases fitting TRBD2. V trimming: 5 bases; J trimming: 8 bases; junction bases outside the gene matches: 7. CDR3 length: 15 residues. The DNA of the CDR3 is TGTGCCAGCAGTCGAGGACTAGCGGGACAAGATGAGCAGTTCTTC. Its translation is CASSRGLAGQDEQFF.

This chain joins TRBV6-5 and TRBJ2-7; 8 bases match TRBD1. Trimming took 8 bases from V and 1 from J; bases not matched to a gene: 10. Germline loops: CDR1 MNHEY, CDR2 SVGAGI. The CDR3 has 15 residues. CDR3 nucleotide sequence: TGTGCCAGCGCCCAGAGTGGGGACAGGTCCTACGAGCAGTACTTC. This gives the protein CASAQSGDRSYEQYF.

This chain joins TRBV18 and TRBJ2-3; 9 nucleotides line up with TRBD2. V lost 3 bases and J lost 6; bases outside the gene matches: 10. The CDR3 has 16 amino acids. Germline CDR1 and CDR2: KGHSH and LQKENI. The CDR3 protein is CASSPIVAGDPDTQYF. The CDR3 DNA reads as TGTGCCAGCTCACCGATCGTAGCGGGAGATCCGGATACGCAGTATTTT. The full variable domain, completed using reference TRBV18 and TRBJ2-3, is NAGVMQNPRHLVRRRGQEARLRCSPMKGHSHVYWYRQLPEEGLKFMVYLQKENIIDESGMPKERFSAEFPKEGPSILRIQQVVRGDSAAYFCASSPIVAGDPDTQYFGPGTRLTVL.

CDR3 bases: TGTGCCAGCAGTACCTGGTTAATGGGGACTAGCGGGAGATGGTATGAGCAGTTCTTC. It is translated as CASSTWLMGTSGRWYEQFF. The chain is built from TRBV27 and TRBJ2-1; 14 positions agree with TRBD2. The CDR3 runs 19 residues. The germline V gene encodes CDR1 MNHEY and CDR2 SMNVEV (reference sequence). V trimming: 5 bases; J trimming: 8 bases; junction bases outside the gene matches: 17.